Listed below are T cell receptor beta chains from one sample, sequenced in a study of a mutant IDH1 vaccine in newly diagnosed glioma. Assay: immunoSEQ multiplex PCR; the TCRdb copy retains only in-frame clones and omits some. Of some 42,000 clones listed, 82% are singletons. No antigen has been identified for these receptors. Sequencing used PBMCs, obtained from a glioma patient whose treatment included an IDH1 peptide vaccine. Receptors were obtained from a man aged 18 to 30 with glioma. Some clones in this sample may be carry-over from other donors' samples. Both conserved end residues are part of each CDR3. A D gene is named only where the DNA matches it firmly. Clone size is shown for a subset of rows, as once, few, many or a class of expanded clone.

D	V	J	size	DNA	CDR3
.	TRBV4-3	TRBJ1-6	.	TGCGCCAGCAGCCACCAATACAGTATCAATTCACCCCTCCACTTT	CASSHQYSINSPLHF
.	TRBV19	TRBJ1-2	.	TGTGCCAGTGGTGCCGACCTCTATGGCTACACCTTC	CASGADLYGYTF
.	TRBV6-6	TRBJ1-1	.	TGTGCCAGCAGTTACTCTGGGGGCCTGAACACTGAAGCTTTCTTT	CASSYSGGLNTEAFF
.	TRBV4-1	TRBJ2-7	.	TGCGCCAGCAGCGGGACCGGGAACTACGAGCAGTACTTC	CASSGTGNYEQYF
.	TRBV6-6	TRBJ1-1	.	TGTGCCAGCAGCCTTCGCGCCCAGGAGAGAGCTGAAGCTTTCTTT	CASSLRAQERAEAFF
TRBD1	TRBV5-1	TRBJ2-5	few	TGCGCCAGCAGCCCTAGTGACAGGGAAGAGACCCAGTACTTC	CASSPSDREETQYF
.	TRBV4-2	TRBJ1-2	.	TGTGCCAGCAGCCGGAATGATTTGGACTATGGCTACACCTTC	CASSRNDLDYGYTF
.	TRBV10-3	TRBJ1-5	.	TGTGCCATCAGTGGCCCGGACCCTGCAGCTCAGCCCCAGCATTTT	CAISGPDPAAQPQHF
.	TRBV7-2	TRBJ1-1	.	TGTGCCAGCAGCTTACTGAGAGGACTGAACACTGAAGCTTTCTTT	CASSLLRGLNTEAFF
.	TRBV19	TRBJ1-5	few	TGTGCCAGTAGTATTGCAGGGAATCAGCCCCAGCATTTT	CASSIAGNQPQHF
.	TRBV2	TRBJ2-1	.	TGTGCCAGCAGTAGCCCCAGGAGGCAGGGGATGAATGAGCAGTTCTTC	CASSSPRRQGMNEQFF
.	TRBV4-3	TRBJ1-3	.	TGCGCCAGCAGCCCCGGGAGAACTGGAAACACCATATATTTT	CASSPGRTGNTIYF
.	TRBV28	TRBJ1-2	few	TGTGCCACCTCGAGTGAAGTCAGCTTCTATGGCTACACCTTC	CATSSEVSFYGYTF
.	TRBV11-1	TRBJ1-1	.	TGTGCCAGCGCCCCGATCATGAACACTGAAGCTTTCTTT	CASAPIMNTEAFF